The text below deals with one T cell receptor beta chain. Its antigen is still unknown. The data stem from a study of response to subunit inactivated influenza vaccine. Overall study findings and caveats: New T cells are recruited in small numbers by each seasonal influenza vaccination, according to the authors' suggestion.

TCRdb fed the RT-PCR reads into MiXCR, producing one record per CDR3 protein. Of approximately 490,000 distinct CDR3 sequences detected, more than 7% appear once; the ten largest clones hold 13%. CDR3 size: 14 residues. Germline V lookup: CDR1 MNHNS, CDR2 SASEGT. Unmatched junction bases numbered 12, after V lost 10 bases and J lost 5 bases. The chain links TRBV6-1 to TRBJ2-7; TRBD1 matches at 9 bases. This material consisted of PBMCs from blood, taken 23 months after vaccination. This receptor was obtained from a man between 50 and 69 years old who received an inactivated influenza vaccine. The CDR3 protein is CANPLRDREDEQYF. The CDR3 region has the DNA TGTGCCAACCCACTCCGGGACAGGGAGGACGAGCAGTACTTC.